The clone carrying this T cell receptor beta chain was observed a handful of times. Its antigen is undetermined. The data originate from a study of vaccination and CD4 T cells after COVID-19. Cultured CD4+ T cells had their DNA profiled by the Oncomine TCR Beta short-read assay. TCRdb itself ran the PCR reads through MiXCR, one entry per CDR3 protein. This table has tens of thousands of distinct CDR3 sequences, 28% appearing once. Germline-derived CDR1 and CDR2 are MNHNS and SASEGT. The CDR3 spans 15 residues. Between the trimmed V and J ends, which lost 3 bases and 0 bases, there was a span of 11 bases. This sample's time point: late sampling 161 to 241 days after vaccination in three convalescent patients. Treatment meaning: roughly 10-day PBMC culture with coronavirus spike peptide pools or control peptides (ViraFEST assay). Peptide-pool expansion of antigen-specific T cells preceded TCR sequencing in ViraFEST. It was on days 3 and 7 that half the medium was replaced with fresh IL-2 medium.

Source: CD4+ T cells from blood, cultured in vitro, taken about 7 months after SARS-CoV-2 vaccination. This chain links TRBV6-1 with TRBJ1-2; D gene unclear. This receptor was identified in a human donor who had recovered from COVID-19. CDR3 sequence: CASSEGPLANYGYTF. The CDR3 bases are TGTGCCAGCAGTGAGGGCCCTTTAGCTAACTATGGCTACACCTTC.